This paragraph covers one T cell receptor (beta chain) sequence. Its antigen is unknown. The assay was immunoSEQ multiplex PCR, and TCRdb's table has in-frame clones only and misses some. The sample holds over 45,000 clones; about 90% are singletons and the top ten take 0.5% to 0.65%. With 3 bases clipped from V and 1 base from J, the junction kept 6 bases outside the gene matches. The CDR3 loop spans 16 amino acids. Per the germline V gene, CDR1 is MRHNA and CDR2 is SNTAGT. The data are from a study of graft-versus-host responses after intestinal transplantation. About the study: Each recipient received a multivisceral, liver-intestinal, or isolated intestinal graft.

Notes on the study in general: In recipient marrow, GvH clones were found, and some appeared first in ileum or blood. Peak levels of circulating GvH clones tracked with early post-transplant HvG declines. Allografts carried high graft-versus-host to host-versus-graft clonal ratios in patients having graft-donor T cell macrochimerism.

The source was unstimulated CD4+ T cells sorted from spleen or lymph node cells, collected before transplant. The clonotype was recovered from a human donor who was the organ donor for an intestinal transplant. J is TRBJ2-7 and V is TRBV6-4; the match to TRBD1 covers 10 bases. In nucleotides, the CDR3 is TGTGCCAGCAGTGATACCGGGACAGGGGTTTCCTACGAGCAGTACTTC. The encoded protein is CASSDTGTGVSYEQYF.